The text below deals with one T cell receptor (beta chain). Using immunoSEQ multiplex PCR, the repertoire was profiled, and TCRdb retains in-frame clones only, with some absent. The sample carries tens of thousands of clones, over 85% recorded once. This specimen comes from a study of technical replicates of blood from several donors. The V end lost 6 bases, the J end lost 5 bases, and 8 bases lay between the germline ends. The CDR3 has 12 amino acids. CDR1 and CDR2 (germline): LNHNV, YYDKDF (reference sequence). Specimen: PBMCs. The clonotype was recovered from a human donor in good health. Some clones in this sample may be carry-over from other donors' samples. V gene TRBV15 combines with J gene TRBJ1-3, with D possibly TRBD1 on 6 matching bases. The CDR3 nucleotides are TGTGCCACCAGGGACAGTCGAAACACCATATATTTT. Amino acid sequence: CATRDSRNTIYF.